This T cell receptor beta chain stems from a study of spatial heterogeneity in lung cancer. Background on the study: Detected sequences consistently included more beta-chain ones than alpha-chain ones. Raw reads showed each unique TCR and UMI combination turning up more than ten times on average.

Whole-study results and caveats: Relative to follow-up, resection was when ubiquitous expanded tumor TCRs appeared more in blood.

Each molecule of TCR cDNA was tagged with one unique molecular identifier. A single record per CDR3 protein comes from TCRdb applying MiXCR to the 5' RACE reads. The profile shows a few thousand distinct CDR3 sequences, 25% to 30% of them singletons. V gave up 1 base and J gave up 2 bases, with 7 bases separating them. The CDR3 extends over 14 amino acids. CDR1 is MGHRA and CDR2 is YSYEKL in the germline V gene. With respect to this clonotype: As yet, its antigen is unknown. This beta chain is an unintended read in a library built for alpha chains; its size means little.

Sample time point: sample taken at primary tumor resection. Unsorted tumor, nontumor lung tissue or cryopreserved PBMC supplied the whole RNA. This clonotype originated in a female donor with early-stage non-small cell lung cancer. Sequenced material: PBMCs, taken at surgery. This chain links TRBV4-1 with TRBJ2-3; unclear D gene. DNA for the CDR3: TGCGCCAGCAGCCAAGTATTCCACACAGATACGCAGTATTTT. Translation gives CASSQVFHTDTQYF.